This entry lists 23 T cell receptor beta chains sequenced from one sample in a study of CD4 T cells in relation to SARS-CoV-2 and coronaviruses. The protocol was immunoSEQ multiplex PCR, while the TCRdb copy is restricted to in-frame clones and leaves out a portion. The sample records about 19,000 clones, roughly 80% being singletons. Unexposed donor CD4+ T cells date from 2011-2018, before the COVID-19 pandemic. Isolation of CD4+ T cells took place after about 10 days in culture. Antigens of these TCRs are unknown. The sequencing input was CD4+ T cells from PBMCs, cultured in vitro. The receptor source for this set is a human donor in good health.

CDR3 in amino acids: CASRRKTGYEQYF. The CDR3 bases are TGTGCCAGCAGAAGAAAGACAGGGTACGAGCAGTACTTC. The genes are TRBV21-1 and TRBJ2-7; TRBD1, the table's D call, lacks a check against the DNA. TRBV21-1 is marked as a pseudogene. The CDR3 is 13 residues long.

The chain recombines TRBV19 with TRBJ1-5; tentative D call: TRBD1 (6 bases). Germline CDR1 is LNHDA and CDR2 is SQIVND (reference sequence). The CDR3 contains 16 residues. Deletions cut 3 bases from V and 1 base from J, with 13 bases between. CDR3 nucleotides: TGTGCCAGTAGTATTAGGGCGGACAGCAGCAATCAGCCCCAGCATTTT. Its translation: CASSIRADSSNQPQHF.

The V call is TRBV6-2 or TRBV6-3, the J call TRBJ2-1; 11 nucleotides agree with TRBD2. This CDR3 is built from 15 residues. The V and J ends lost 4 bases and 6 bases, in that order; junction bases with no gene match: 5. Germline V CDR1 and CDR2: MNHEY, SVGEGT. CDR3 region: CASSLGLAVVNEQFF. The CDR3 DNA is TGTGCCAGCAGTTTGGGACTAGCGGTCGTCAATGAGCAGTTCTTC.

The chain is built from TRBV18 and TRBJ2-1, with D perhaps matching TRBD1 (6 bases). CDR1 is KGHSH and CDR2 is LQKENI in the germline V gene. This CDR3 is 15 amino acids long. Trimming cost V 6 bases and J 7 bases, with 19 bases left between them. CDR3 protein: CASSYRDPQGNEQFF. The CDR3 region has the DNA TGTGCCAGCTCGTACCGGGACCCCCAGGGGAATGAGCAGTTCTTC.

The CDR3 DNA reads TGTGCCAGCAGCAATATGGGATCACAGGATAGCAATCAGCCCCAGCATTTT. Translated: CASSNMGSQDSNQPQHF. V is TRBV7-8 and J is TRBJ1-5, with TRBD1 as a possible D gene (5 bases). The CDR3 length is 17 residues. The ends were cut back, 5 bases at V and 0 bases at J, with 17 bases in the middle. In germline, CDR1 is SGHVS, CDR2 FQNEAQ.

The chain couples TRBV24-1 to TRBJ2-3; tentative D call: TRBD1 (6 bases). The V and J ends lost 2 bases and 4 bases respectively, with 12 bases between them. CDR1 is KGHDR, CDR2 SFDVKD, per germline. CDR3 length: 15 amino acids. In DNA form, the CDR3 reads TGTGCCACCAGTGATTCGGCCGAGGGGGCAGATACGCAGTATTTT. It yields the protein CATSDSAEGADTQYF.

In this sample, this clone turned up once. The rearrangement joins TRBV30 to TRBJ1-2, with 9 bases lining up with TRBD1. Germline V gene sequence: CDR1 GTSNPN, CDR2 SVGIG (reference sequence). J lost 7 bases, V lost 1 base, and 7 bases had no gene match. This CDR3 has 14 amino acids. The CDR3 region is CAWSANRGQGGYTF. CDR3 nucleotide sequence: TGTGCCTGGAGTGCTAACAGGGGGCAGGGTGGCTACACCTTC.

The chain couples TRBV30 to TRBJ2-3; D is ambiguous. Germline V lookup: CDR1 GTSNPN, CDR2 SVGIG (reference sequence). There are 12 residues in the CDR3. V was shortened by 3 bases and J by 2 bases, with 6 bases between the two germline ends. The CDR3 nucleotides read TGTGCCTGGAGAAGGCTCACAGATACGCAGTATTTT. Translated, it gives CAWRRLTDTQYF. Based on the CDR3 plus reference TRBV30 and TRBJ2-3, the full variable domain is SQTIHQWPATLVQPVGSPLSLECTVEGTSNPNLYWYRQAAGRGLQLLFYSVGIGQISSEVPQNLSASRPQDRQFILSSKKLLLSDSGFYLCAWRRLTDTQYFGPGTRLTVL.

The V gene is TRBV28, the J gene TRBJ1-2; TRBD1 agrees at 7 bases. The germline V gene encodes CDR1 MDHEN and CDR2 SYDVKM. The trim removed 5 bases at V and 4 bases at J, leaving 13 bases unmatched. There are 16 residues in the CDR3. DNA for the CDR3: TGTGCCAGCAGTCTGACCTCGAATACAGGGGTCTATGGCTACACCTTC. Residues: CASSLTSNTGVYGYTF.

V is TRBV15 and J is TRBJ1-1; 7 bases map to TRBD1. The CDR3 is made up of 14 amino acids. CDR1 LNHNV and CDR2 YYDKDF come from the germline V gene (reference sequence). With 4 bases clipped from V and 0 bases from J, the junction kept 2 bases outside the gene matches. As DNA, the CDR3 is TGTGCCACCAGCAAGGGACAGATGAACACTGAAGCTTTCTTT. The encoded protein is CATSKGQMNTEAFF.

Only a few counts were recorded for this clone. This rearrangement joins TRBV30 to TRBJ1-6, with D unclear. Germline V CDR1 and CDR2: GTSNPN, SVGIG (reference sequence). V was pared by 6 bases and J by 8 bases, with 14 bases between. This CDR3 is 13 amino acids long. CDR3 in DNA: TGTGCCTGCGGACCCGGCTGGGATTCACCCCTCCACTTT. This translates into CACGPGWDSPLHF.

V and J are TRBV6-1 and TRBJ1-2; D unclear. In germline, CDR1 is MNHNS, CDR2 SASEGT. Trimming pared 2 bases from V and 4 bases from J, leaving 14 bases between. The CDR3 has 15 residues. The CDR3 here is CASSEREGGVYGYTF. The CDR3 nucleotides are TGTGCCAGCAGTGAACGGGAAGGTGGAGTCTATGGCTACACCTTC.

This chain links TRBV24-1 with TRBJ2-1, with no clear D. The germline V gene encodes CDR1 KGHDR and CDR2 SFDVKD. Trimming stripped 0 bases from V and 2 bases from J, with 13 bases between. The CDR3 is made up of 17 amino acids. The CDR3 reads CATSDLRTDAPYNEQFF. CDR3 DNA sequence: TGTGCCACCAGTGATTTGCGGACGGACGCGCCCTACAATGAGCAGTTCTTC.

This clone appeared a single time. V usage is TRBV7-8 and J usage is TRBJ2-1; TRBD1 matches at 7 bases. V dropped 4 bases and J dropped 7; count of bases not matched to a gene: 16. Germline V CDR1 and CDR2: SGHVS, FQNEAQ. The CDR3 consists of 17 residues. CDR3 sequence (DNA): TGTGCCAGCAGCTCAGGCAAGTTCGGACAGGCTATGAATGAGCAGTTCTTC. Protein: CASSSGKFGQAMNEQFF.

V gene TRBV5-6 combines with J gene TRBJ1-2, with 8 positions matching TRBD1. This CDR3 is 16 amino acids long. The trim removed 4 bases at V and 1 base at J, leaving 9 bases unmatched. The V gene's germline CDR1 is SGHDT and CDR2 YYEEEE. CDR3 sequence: CASSPLTGGVNYGYTF. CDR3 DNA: TGTGCCAGCAGCCCGCTAACAGGGGGTGTTAACTATGGCTACACCTTC.

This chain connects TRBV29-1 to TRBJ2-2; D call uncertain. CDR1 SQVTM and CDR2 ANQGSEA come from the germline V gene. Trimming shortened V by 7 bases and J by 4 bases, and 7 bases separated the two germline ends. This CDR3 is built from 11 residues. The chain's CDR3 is CSARSTGELFF. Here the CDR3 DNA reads TGCAGCGCCCGAAGCACCGGGGAGCTGTTTTTT.

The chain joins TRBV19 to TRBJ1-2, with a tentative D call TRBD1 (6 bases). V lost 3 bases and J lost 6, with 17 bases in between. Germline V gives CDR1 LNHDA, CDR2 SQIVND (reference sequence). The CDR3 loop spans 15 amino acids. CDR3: CASSMTAGAQDGYTF. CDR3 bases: TGTGCCAGTAGTATGACGGCAGGGGCGCAGGATGGCTACACCTTC.

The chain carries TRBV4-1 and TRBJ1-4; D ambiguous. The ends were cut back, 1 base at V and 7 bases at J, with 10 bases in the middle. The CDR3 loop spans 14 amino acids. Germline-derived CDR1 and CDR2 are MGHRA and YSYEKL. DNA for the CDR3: TGCGCCAGCAGCCAAGCTTCAGGAGGTGAAAAACTGTTTTTT. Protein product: CASSQASGGEKLFF.

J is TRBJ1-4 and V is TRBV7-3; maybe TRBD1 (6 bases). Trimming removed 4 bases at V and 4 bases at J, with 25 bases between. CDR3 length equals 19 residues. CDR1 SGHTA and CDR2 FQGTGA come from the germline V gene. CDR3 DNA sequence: TGTGCCAGCAGCTCCTTTCACAGGACAGTAGTTTTGGTTAATGAAAAACTGTTTTTT. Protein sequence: CASSSFHRTVVLVNEKLFF.

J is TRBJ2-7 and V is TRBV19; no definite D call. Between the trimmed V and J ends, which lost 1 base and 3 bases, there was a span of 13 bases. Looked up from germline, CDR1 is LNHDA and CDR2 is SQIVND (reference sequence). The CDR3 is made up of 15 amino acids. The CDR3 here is CASSIGPTGIYEQYF. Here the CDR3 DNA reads TGTGCCAGTAGTATAGGCCCTACTGGAATCTACGAGCAGTACTTC.

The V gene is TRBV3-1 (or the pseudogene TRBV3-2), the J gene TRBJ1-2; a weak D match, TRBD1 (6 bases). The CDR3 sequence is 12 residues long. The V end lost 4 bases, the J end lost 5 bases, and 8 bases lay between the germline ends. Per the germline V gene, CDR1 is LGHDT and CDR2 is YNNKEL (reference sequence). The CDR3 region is CASSPGQYGYTF. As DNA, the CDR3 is TGTGCCAGCAGCCCCGGACAGTATGGCTACACCTTC.

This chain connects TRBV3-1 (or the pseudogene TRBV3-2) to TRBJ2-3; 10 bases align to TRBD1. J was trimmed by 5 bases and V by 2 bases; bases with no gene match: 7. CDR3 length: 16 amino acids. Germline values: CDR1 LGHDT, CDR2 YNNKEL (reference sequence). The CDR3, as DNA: TGTGCCAGCAGCCAAAGGGACAGGGGACTGGTAGATACGCAGTATTTT. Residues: CASSQRDRGLVDTQYF.

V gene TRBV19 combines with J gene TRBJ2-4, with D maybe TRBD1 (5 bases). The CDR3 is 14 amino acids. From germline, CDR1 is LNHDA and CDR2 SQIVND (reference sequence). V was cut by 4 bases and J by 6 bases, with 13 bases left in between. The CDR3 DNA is TGTGCCAGTAGTAACGACAGACCAGGAAACATTCAGTACTTC. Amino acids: CASSNDRPGNIQYF.